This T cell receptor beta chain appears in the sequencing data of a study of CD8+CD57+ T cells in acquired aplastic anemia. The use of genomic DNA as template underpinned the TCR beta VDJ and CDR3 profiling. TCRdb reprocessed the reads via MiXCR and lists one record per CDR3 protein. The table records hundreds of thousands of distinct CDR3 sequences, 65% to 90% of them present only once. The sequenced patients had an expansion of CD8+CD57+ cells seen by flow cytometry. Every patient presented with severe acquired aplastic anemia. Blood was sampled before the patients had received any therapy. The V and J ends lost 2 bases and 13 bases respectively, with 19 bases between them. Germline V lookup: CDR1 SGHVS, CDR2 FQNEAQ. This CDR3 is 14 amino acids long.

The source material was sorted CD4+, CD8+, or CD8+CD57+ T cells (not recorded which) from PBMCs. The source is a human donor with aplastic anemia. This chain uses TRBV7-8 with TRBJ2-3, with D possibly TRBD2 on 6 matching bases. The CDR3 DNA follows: TGTGCCAGCAGCTTACAAGGAGGGGCCCGGACGAAGTATTTT. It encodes CASSLQGGARTKYF.